This TCR beta chain was identified during a study of blood T cells in healthy people across ages. The CDR3 is 13 residues long. Germline CDR1 SGHDN, CDR2 FVKESK. Deletions cut 4 bases from V and 4 bases from J, with 10 bases between. Then a second PCR, running roughly 7 to 11 cycles, was carried out with a sample-barcoded 5' primer and a J-beta primer mix. TCRdb ran MiXCR on the 5' RACE reads and lists one entry per CDR3 protein. The sample contains under 950,000 distinct CDR3 sequences, about a fifth of which appear only once. This clonotype was obtained from a man aged 70-80 years in good health. This chain links TRBV14 with TRBJ1-2, with D uncertain. What was sequenced was blood. In nucleotides, the CDR3 is TGTGCCAGCAGCCTGCACGAGGGCTATGGCTACACCTTC. Amino acid sequence: CASSLHEGYGYTF.